Below, 10 T cell receptor beta chains from the same sample are listed, as sequenced in a study of human T cells and chemical hapten exposure. Within the library, unique molecular identifiers were attached to each individual cDNA molecule. Via MiXCR, TCRdb re-called the reads, giving one row per CDR3 protein. The data contain fewer than 5,500 distinct CDR3 sequences, 49% of them seen just once; the ten biggest clones take up 3.5%. Sample treatment: therapeutic diphenylcyclopropenone sensitization with weekly scalp DPC. Sample: whole blood, taken before DPC sensitization or 2, 6, or about 24 weeks after (not recorded which). Receptor source: an adult with alopecia areata. Some clones in this sample may be carry-over from other donors' samples. This table probably holds off-target reads from a library built for another chain.

This sequence joins TRBV4-3 and TRBJ2-7, with 10 nucleotides matching TRBD2. The CDR3 is 15 amino acids. Germline CDR1 and CDR2: LGHNA and YSLEER. The V gene end was trimmed by 4 bases and the J gene end by 7 bases; junction bases not matched to a gene: 10. The CDR3, as DNA: TGCGCCAGCAGCCCCGCCGCTAGCGGGAGTCGTGAGCAGTACTTC. As protein: CASSPAASGSREQYF.

This sequence joins TRBV20-1 and TRBJ2-3; D not certain. With 0 bases removed from V and 0 bases from J, the gap between germline ends came to 13 bases. Germline-derived CDR1 and CDR2 are DFQATT and SNEGSKA (reference sequence). This CDR3 has 16 amino acids. CDR3: CSARDWIGRSTDTQYF. In nucleotides, the CDR3 is TGCAGTGCTAGAGATTGGATCGGACGGAGCACAGATACGCAGTATTTT.

The count of this clonotype is one. J is TRBJ2-7 and V is TRBV7-6; maybe TRBD1 (5 bases). CDR1 is SGHVS and CDR2 is FNYEAQ in the germline V gene. The ends were cut back, 3 bases at V and 1 base at J, with 10 bases in the middle. The CDR3 loop spans 14 amino acids. The CDR3 sequence is CASSLDTQSYEQYF. CDR3 nucleotide sequence: TGTGCCAGCAGCTTGGACACGCAGTCCTACGAGCAGTACTTC. The full variable domain, rest sourced from reference TRBV7-6 and TRBJ2-7, is GAGVSQSPRYKVTKRGQDVALRCDPISGHVSLYWYRQALGQGPEFLTYFNYEAQQDKSGLPNDRFSAERPEGSISTLTIQRTEQRDSAMYRCASSLDTQSYEQYFGPGTRLTVT.

In its sample, this clonotype was seen once. The chain couples TRBV12-3 or TRBV12-4 to TRBJ2-4, with D hard to call. V gave up 0 bases and J gave up 10 bases, with 13 bases separating them. The CDR3 consists of 14 residues. In nucleotides, the CDR3 is TGTGCCAGCAGTTTAGCCCCGGCCGGGTCAATTCAGTACTTC. Translating it yields CASSLAPAGSIQYF.

This clonotype turned up a few times. The chain links TRBV5-1 to TRBJ2-5, with 8 bases that match TRBD1. CDR1 is SGHRS, CDR2 YFSETQ, per germline. The CDR3 totals 14 residues. J was trimmed by 2 bases and V by 2 bases; bases with no gene match: 2. For the CDR3, the DNA is TGCGCCAGCAGCTTTCGGACAGGGCAAGAGACCCAGTACTTC. Protein sequence: CASSFRTGQETQYF.

The gene calls are TRBV29-1 and TRBJ2-5; TRBD2 aligns across 7 bases. V was clipped by 3 bases and J by 5 bases; unmatched bases: 6. The CDR3 is made up of 13 amino acids. Germline V gene data show CDR1 as SQVTM and CDR2 as ANQGSEA. The CDR3 loop is CSVDREGLETQYF. The CDR3, as DNA: TGCAGCGTTGACAGGGAGGGCCTTGAGACCCAGTACTTC.

This sequence joins TRBV6-2 or TRBV6-3 and TRBJ2-5; D gene uncertain. Trimming removed 4 bases from V and 8 bases from J, with 11 bases in between. The CDR3 has 12 residues. CDR1 is MNHEY and CDR2 is SVGEGT in the germline V gene. CDR3 DNA sequence: TGTGCCAGCAGTTCGGCGGATCGTACCCAGTACTTC. This codes for CASSSADRTQYF.

This chain uses TRBV6-2 or TRBV6-3 with TRBJ2-7; the D is unclear. The V gene lost 2 bases and the J gene lost 2 bases, with 10 bases spanning the gap. Per the germline V gene, CDR1 is MNHEY and CDR2 is SVGEGT. This CDR3 contains 14 residues. The CDR3 sequence is CASSYSRGTYEQYF. In nucleotides, the CDR3 is TGTGCCAGCAGTTACAGCCGAGGAACCTACGAGCAGTACTTC.

The CDR3 is CSASTSGTSTDTQYF. The CDR3 DNA sequence: TGCAGTGCTTCAACTAGCGGTACTAGCACAGATACGCAGTATTTT. The rearrangement joins TRBV20-1 to TRBJ2-3; TRBD2 matches 8 bases. The germline V gene encodes CDR1 DFQATT and CDR2 SNEGSKA (reference sequence). J gave up 0 bases and V 5 bases, and 7 bases lay outside the gene matches. This CDR3 spans 15 amino acids.

The rearrangement links TRBV12-3 or TRBV12-4 to TRBJ2-3; 7 bases match TRBD1. V trimming: 3 bases; J trimming: 4 bases; junction bases outside the gene matches: 1. The length of the CDR3 is 13 residues. In DNA, the CDR3 is TGTGCCAGCAGTTTGGGGACAGCAGATACGCAGTATTTT. Translating it yields CASSLGTADTQYF.